A selection of T cell receptor beta chains follows, all from one sample in a study of Tregs in tolerant kidney transplant recipients. Method: immunoSEQ multiplex PCR; TCRdb's copy keeps in-frame clones and lacks some. Among 69,000 or so clones listed, about 88% were seen once. The specimen was CD4+ T cells from blood, collected before the transplant. Receptors were obtained from a human donor who received a combined kidney and bone marrow transplant. Both conserved end residues are part of each CDR3. The order of the fields is J gene, clone size, V gene, D gene, CDR3 length, CDR3 protein, CDR3 DNA. A D gene is named only where the DNA matches it firmly. Size is omitted from some rows. Given values are once, few, many or a class for expanded clones.

j_call: TRBJ1-2
clone_size: few
v_call: TRBV7-2
d_call: TRBD1
cdr3_length: 13
cdr3_aa: CASRKIQGGGYTF
cdr3_nt: TGTGCCAGCAGGAAGATACAGGGGGGAGGCTACACCTTC

j_call: TRBJ2-7
clone_size: .
v_call: TRBV4-2
d_call: TRBD2
cdr3_length: 16
cdr3_aa: CASSQEASGRPGEQYF
cdr3_nt: TGTGCCAGCAGCCAAGAAGCTAGCGGGAGGCCGGGGGAGCAGTACTTC

j_call: TRBJ1-2
clone_size: few
v_call: TRBV10-3
d_call: .
cdr3_length: 14
cdr3_aa: CAISEDSSLDGYTF
cdr3_nt: TGTGCCATCAGTGAGGACAGTTCCTTGGATGGCTACACCTTC

j_call: TRBJ2-7
clone_size: .
v_call: TRBV2
d_call: .
cdr3_length: 14
cdr3_aa: CASSEAEGAHEQYF
cdr3_nt: TGTGCCAGCAGTGAAGCGGAGGGGGCCCACGAGCAGTACTTC

j_call: TRBJ2-2
clone_size: .
v_call: TRBV5-1
d_call: TRBD2
cdr3_length: 16
cdr3_aa: CASSLAVAGETGELFF
cdr3_nt: TGCGCCAGCAGCTTGGCGGTAGCGGGAGAGACCGGGGAGCTGTTTTTT

j_call: TRBJ2-4
clone_size: .
v_call: TRBV19
d_call: TRBD2
cdr3_length: 18
cdr3_aa: CASSISGSLYLAKNIQYF
cdr3_nt: TGTGCCAGTAGTATTAGCGGGAGTTTGTACCTAGCCAAAAACATTCAGTACTTC

j_call: TRBJ1-2
clone_size: .
v_call: TRBV2
d_call: .
cdr3_length: 16
cdr3_aa: CASSEVRTGSAYGYTF
cdr3_nt: TGTGCCAGCAGTGAAGTGCGTACAGGGTCGGCCTATGGCTACACCTTC

j_call: TRBJ2-7
clone_size: .
v_call: TRBV28
d_call: .
cdr3_length: 12
cdr3_aa: CASSSHPREQYF
cdr3_nt: TGTGCCAGCAGTTCGCATCCTCGGGAGCAGTACTTC

j_call: TRBJ1-2
clone_size: .
v_call: TRBV4-1
d_call: TRBD1
cdr3_length: 16
cdr3_aa: CASSLRLTGGFYGYTF
cdr3_nt: TGCGCCAGCAGCCTGAGACTGACAGGGGGCTTCTATGGCTACACCTTC

j_call: TRBJ2-7
clone_size: .
v_call: TRBV4-2
d_call: .
cdr3_length: 13
cdr3_aa: CASSQELRAEQYF
cdr3_nt: TGTGCCAGCAGCCAAGAGTTGAGGGCTGAGCAGTACTTC

j_call: TRBJ2-7
clone_size: .
v_call: TRBV6-5
d_call: TRBD2
cdr3_length: 13
cdr3_aa: CASRLAGVYEQYF
cdr3_nt: TGTGCCAGCAGACTAGCGGGAGTCTACGAGCAGTACTTC

j_call: TRBJ2-7
clone_size: .
v_call: TRBV2
d_call: .
cdr3_length: 14
cdr3_aa: CASRPTRDRREQYF
cdr3_nt: TGTGCCAGCAGGCCGACTCGAGATCGACGCGAGCAGTACTTC

j_call: TRBJ2-7
clone_size: .
v_call: TRBV11-2
d_call: TRBD2
cdr3_length: 14
cdr3_aa: CASSRLAGGYEQYF
cdr3_nt: TGTGCCAGCAGCCGACTAGCGGGAGGGTACGAGCAGTACTTC

j_call: TRBJ1-5
clone_size: .
v_call: TRBV18
d_call: .
cdr3_length: 13
cdr3_aa: CASSPLRDQPQHF
cdr3_nt: TGTGCCAGCTCACCACTACGAGATCAGCCCCAGCATTTT

j_call: TRBJ2-3
clone_size: medium-sized
v_call: TRBV5-4
d_call: TRBD2
cdr3_length: 17
cdr3_aa: CASSLRLAGGPTDTQYF
cdr3_nt: TGTGCCAGCAGCTTGAGGTTGGCGGGGGGCCCCACAGATACGCAGTATTTT

j_call: TRBJ1-1
clone_size: .
v_call: TRBV11-2
d_call: TRBD1
cdr3_length: 15
cdr3_aa: CASSLSIDRAKDAFF
cdr3_nt: TGTGCCAGCAGCCTGTCGATAGACAGGGCCAAGGATGCTTTCTTT

j_call: TRBJ1-2
clone_size: .
v_call: TRBV28
d_call: TRBD1
cdr3_length: 15
cdr3_aa: CASSFVTGANYGYTF
cdr3_nt: TGTGCCAGCAGTTTTGTAACAGGGGCTAACTATGGCTACACCTTC

j_call: TRBJ2-1
clone_size: once
v_call: TRBV28
d_call: TRBD2
cdr3_length: 16
cdr3_aa: CASSPLAGGPHNEQFF
cdr3_nt: TGTGCCAGCAGCCCCCTGGCGGGAGGGCCCCACAATGAGCAGTTCTTC

j_call: TRBJ2-3
clone_size: .
v_call: TRBV6-6
d_call: TRBD1
cdr3_length: 13
cdr3_aa: CASSRQGPDTQYF
cdr3_nt: TGTGCCAGCAGTCGACAGGGGCCAGATACGCAGTATTTT

j_call: TRBJ1-1
clone_size: .
v_call: TRBV25-1
d_call: .
cdr3_length: 14
cdr3_aa: CASSESRGRAEAFF
cdr3_nt: TGTGCCAGCAGTGAATCTCGGGGTCGCGCTGAAGCTTTCTTT

j_call: TRBJ1-1
clone_size: .
v_call: TRBV5-1
d_call: .
cdr3_length: 13
cdr3_aa: CASTGPMNTEAFF
cdr3_nt: TGCGCCAGCACAGGCCCTATGAACACTGAAGCTTTCTTT

j_call: TRBJ2-1
clone_size: .
v_call: TRBV15
d_call: .
cdr3_length: 16
cdr3_aa: CATSLLATGSYNEQFF
cdr3_nt: TGTGCCACCAGCCTCCTCGCGACAGGATCATACAATGAGCAGTTCTTC

j_call: TRBJ2-7
clone_size: .
v_call: TRBV10-3
d_call: TRBD2
cdr3_length: 16
cdr3_aa: CAISESTGTISYEQYF
cdr3_nt: TGTGCCATCAGTGAGTCGACTGGGACTATCTCCTACGAGCAGTACTTC

j_call: TRBJ2-5
clone_size: .
v_call: TRBV7-3
d_call: .
cdr3_length: 14
cdr3_aa: CASSFWTQRETQYF
cdr3_nt: TGTGCCAGCAGCTTTTGGACACAACGAGAGACCCAGTACTTC

j_call: TRBJ2-5
clone_size: .
v_call: TRBV5-4
d_call: TRBD2
cdr3_length: 15
cdr3_aa: CASMTSGSLIETQYF
cdr3_nt: TGTGCCAGCATGACTAGCGGGAGTCTTATTGAGACCCAGTACTTC

j_call: TRBJ2-3
clone_size: .
v_call: TRBV21-1
d_call: .
cdr3_length: 18
cdr3_aa: CASSKEVRAGGPGDTQYF
cdr3_nt: TGTGCCAGCAGCAAAGAAGTTAGAGCGGGAGGGCCCGGAGATACGCAGTATTTT

j_call: TRBJ1-5
clone_size: few
v_call: TRBV7-8
d_call: .
cdr3_length: 15
cdr3_aa: CASSLGFGSNQPQHF
cdr3_nt: TGTGCCAGCAGCTTAGGGTTCGGTAGCAATCAGCCCCAGCATTTT

j_call: TRBJ1-2
clone_size: .
v_call: TRBV5-1
d_call: TRBD1
cdr3_length: 14
cdr3_aa: CASSLQGGEEGYTF
cdr3_nt: TGCGCCAGCAGCTTACAAGGGGGCGAAGAAGGCTACACCTTC

j_call: TRBJ1-2
clone_size: few
v_call: TRBV7-6
d_call: .
cdr3_length: 14
cdr3_aa: CASSPMTGAYGYTF
cdr3_nt: TGTGCCAGCAGCCCAATGACAGGAGCTTATGGCTACACCTTC

j_call: TRBJ2-3
clone_size: .
v_call: TRBV7-2
d_call: TRBD2
cdr3_length: 18
cdr3_aa: CASSLVASGRPPGDTQYF
cdr3_nt: TGTGCCAGCAGCTTAGTGGCTAGCGGGAGACCGCCCGGCGATACGCAGTATTTT

j_call: TRBJ1-1
clone_size: .
v_call: TRBV5-1
d_call: .
cdr3_length: 15
cdr3_aa: CASSLGGLKNTEAFF
cdr3_nt: TGCGCCAGCAGCTTGGGGGGGCTTAAGAACACTGAAGCTTTCTTT

j_call: TRBJ2-5
clone_size: .
v_call: TRBV10-2
d_call: .
cdr3_length: 13
cdr3_aa: CASSLRVKETQYF
cdr3_nt: TGCGCCAGCAGTCTTAGAGTAAAGGAGACCCAGTACTTC

j_call: TRBJ2-1
clone_size: .
v_call: TRBV5-1
d_call: TRBD2
cdr3_length: 15
cdr3_aa: CASSFSGGSSGEQFF
cdr3_nt: TGCGCCAGCAGCTTCAGCGGGGGGAGTTCGGGGGAGCAGTTCTTC

j_call: TRBJ2-2
clone_size: .
v_call: TRBV27
d_call: TRBD1
cdr3_length: 16
cdr3_aa: CASSKQTGGNTGELFF
cdr3_nt: TGTGCCAGCAGTAAACAGACAGGGGGCAACACCGGGGAGCTGTTTTTT

j_call: TRBJ2-2
clone_size: .
v_call: TRBV28
d_call: .
cdr3_length: 13
cdr3_aa: CASSLGGTGELFF
cdr3_nt: TGTGCCAGCAGTTTAGGCGGGACCGGGGAGCTGTTTTTT

j_call: TRBJ2-7
clone_size: .
v_call: TRBV2
d_call: .
cdr3_length: 11
cdr3_aa: CASSGEYEQYF
cdr3_nt: TGTGCCAGCAGTGGGGAGTACGAGCAGTACTTC

j_call: TRBJ2-3
clone_size: .
v_call: TRBV28
d_call: .
cdr3_length: 16
cdr3_aa: CASSPSPGGGTDTQYF
cdr3_nt: TGTGCCAGCAGTCCGTCCCCAGGGGGAGGTACAGATACGCAGTATTTT

j_call: TRBJ1-4
clone_size: .
v_call: TRBV29-1
d_call: .
cdr3_length: 14
cdr3_aa: CSVEETATNEKLFF
cdr3_nt: TGCAGCGTTGAAGAGACAGCCACTAATGAAAAACTGTTTTTT

j_call: TRBJ1-2
clone_size: .
v_call: TRBV2
d_call: TRBD1
cdr3_length: 15
cdr3_aa: CASSQGQGANYGYTF
cdr3_nt: TGTGCCAGCAGTCAAGGACAGGGGGCAAACTATGGCTACACCTTC

j_call: TRBJ2-1
clone_size: .
v_call: TRBV28
d_call: TRBD2
cdr3_length: 15
cdr3_aa: CASLTGTSSYNEQFF
cdr3_nt: TGTGCCAGCTTAACCGGGACTAGCTCCTACAATGAGCAGTTCTTC

j_call: TRBJ2-1
clone_size: .
v_call: TRBV5-1
d_call: TRBD2
cdr3_length: 15
cdr3_aa: CASSPTSGSYNEQFF
cdr3_nt: TGCGCCAGCAGCCCGACTAGCGGCTCCTACAATGAGCAGTTCTTC

j_call: TRBJ2-5
clone_size: .
v_call: TRBV6-5
d_call: TRBD1
cdr3_length: 15
cdr3_aa: CASSFQTGGSETQYF
cdr3_nt: TGTGCCAGCAGTTTCCAGACAGGGGGCAGTGAGACCCAGTACTTC

j_call: TRBJ2-7
clone_size: .
v_call: TRBV7-8
d_call: TRBD1
cdr3_length: 14
cdr3_aa: CASSLTDRGYEQYF
cdr3_nt: TGTGCCAGCAGCTTAACGGACAGGGGTTACGAGCAGTACTTC

j_call: TRBJ2-1
clone_size: once
v_call: TRBV15
d_call: .
cdr3_length: 14
cdr3_aa: CATSRDQQGGEQFF
cdr3_nt: TGTGCCACCAGCAGAGATCAACAAGGGGGTGAGCAGTTCTTC

j_call: TRBJ2-3
clone_size: .
v_call: TRBV27
d_call: TRBD2
cdr3_length: 15
cdr3_aa: CASRGLAGFVGTQYF
cdr3_nt: TGTGCCAGCAGAGGACTAGCGGGATTCGTTGGTACGCAGTATTTT